These T cell receptor beta chains were read from a single sample in a study of graft-versus-host responses after intestinal transplantation. Their specific antigens are unknown. The data were produced by immunoSEQ multiplex PCR, yet TCRdb's version contains in-frame clones alone and is incomplete. The table lists about 94,000 clones, roughly nine tenths of them singletons, with more than 0.4% in the top ten. The material was unstimulated CD8+ T cells sorted from spleen or lymph node cells, obtained before intestinal transplant. All receptors derive from a human donor who received an intestinal transplant. Each CDR3 is given with its conserved first and last residue. D genes are given only for firm matches. For some rows the clone size is stated as once, few or many, or as a class when expanded; others skip it.

>TRBJ2-7|.|TRBD2|TRBV7-3
CASSPSGSSYEQYF
TGTGCCAGCAGCCCTAGCGGGAGCAGTTACGAGCAGTACTTC
>TRBJ2-7|.|.|TRBV2
CASRTRDSGGEQYF
TGTGCCAGCAGGACTCGGGACTCCGGCGGCGAGCAGTACTTC
>TRBJ1-2|.|TRBD1|TRBV6-6
CASSSDRPVYGYTF
TGTGCCAGCAGTTCGGACAGGCCGGTCTATGGCTACACCTTC
>TRBJ1-1|once|TRBD1|TRBV7-9
CASSNTIWTGALSNTEAFF
TGTGCCAGCAGCAACACTATTTGGACAGGGGCTCTTTCGAACACTGAAGCTTTCTTT
>TRBJ2-3|.|TRBD2|TRBV29-1
CSVEDPIDGEGQDTQYF
TGCAGCGTTGAAGATCCCATCGACGGGGAGGGCCAAGATACGCAGTATTTT
>TRBJ2-1|.|.|TRBV5-1
CASSFSGGLWNEQFF
TGCGCCAGCAGCTTCAGTGGGGGCCTGTGGAATGAGCAGTTCTTC
>TRBJ1-2|.|.|TRBV5-1
CASSYRNINYGYTF
TGCGCCAGCAGCTACAGGAACATAAACTATGGCTACACCTTC
>TRBJ2-1|.|.|TRBV2
CASRDVQGFRPNEQFF
TGTGCCAGCAGGGACGTACAGGGTTTCCGCCCGAATGAGCAGTTCTTC
>TRBJ1-5|.|.|TRBV6-5
CASSYSLTGNQPQHF
TGTGCCAGCAGTTACTCCCTAACAGGGAATCAGCCCCAGCATTTT
>TRBJ1-1|.|.|TRBV9
CASSAAGTEAFF
TGTGCCAGCAGCGCAGCGGGTACTGAAGCTTTCTTT
>TRBJ2-1|.|TRBD2|TRBV5-6
CASSLVGGRAGNEQFF
TGTGCCAGCAGCTTGGTGGGGGGGAGGGCTGGGAATGAGCAGTTCTTC
>TRBJ2-7|few|TRBD1|TRBV4-1
CASSQEARGPYEQYF
TGCGCCAGCAGCCAAGAGGCCAGGGGGCCCTACGAGCAGTACTTC